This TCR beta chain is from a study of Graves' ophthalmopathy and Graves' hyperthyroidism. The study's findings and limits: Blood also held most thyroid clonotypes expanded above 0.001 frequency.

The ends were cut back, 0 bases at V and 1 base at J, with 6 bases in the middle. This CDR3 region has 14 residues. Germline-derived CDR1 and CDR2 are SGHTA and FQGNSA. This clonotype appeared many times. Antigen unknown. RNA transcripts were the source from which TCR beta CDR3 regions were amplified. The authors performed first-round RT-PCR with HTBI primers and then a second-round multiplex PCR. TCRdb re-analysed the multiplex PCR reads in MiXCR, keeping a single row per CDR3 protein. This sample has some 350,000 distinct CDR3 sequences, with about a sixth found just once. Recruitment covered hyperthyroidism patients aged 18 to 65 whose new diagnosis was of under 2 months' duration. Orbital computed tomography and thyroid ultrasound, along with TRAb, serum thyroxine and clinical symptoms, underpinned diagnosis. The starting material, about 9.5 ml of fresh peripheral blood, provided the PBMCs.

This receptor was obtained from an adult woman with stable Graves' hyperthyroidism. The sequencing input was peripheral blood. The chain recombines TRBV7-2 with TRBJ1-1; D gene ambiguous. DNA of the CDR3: TGTGCCAGCAGCTTAGCGCTGGGGAACACTGAAGCTTTCTTT. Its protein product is CASSLALGNTEAFF.